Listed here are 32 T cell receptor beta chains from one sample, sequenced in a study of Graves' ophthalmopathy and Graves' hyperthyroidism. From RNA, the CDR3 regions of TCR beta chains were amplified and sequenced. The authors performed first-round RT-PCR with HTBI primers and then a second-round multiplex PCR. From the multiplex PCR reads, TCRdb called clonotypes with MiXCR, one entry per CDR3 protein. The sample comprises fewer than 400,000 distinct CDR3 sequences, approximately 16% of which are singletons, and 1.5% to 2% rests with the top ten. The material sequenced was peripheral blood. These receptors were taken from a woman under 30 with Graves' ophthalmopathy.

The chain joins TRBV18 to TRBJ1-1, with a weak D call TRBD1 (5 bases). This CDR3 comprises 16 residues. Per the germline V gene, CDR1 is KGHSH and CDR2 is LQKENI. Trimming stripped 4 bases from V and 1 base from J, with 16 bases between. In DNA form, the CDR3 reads TGTGCCAGCTCACTTCTAAGGGACCCCACGAACACTGAAGCTTTCTTT. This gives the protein CASSLLRDPTNTEAFF.

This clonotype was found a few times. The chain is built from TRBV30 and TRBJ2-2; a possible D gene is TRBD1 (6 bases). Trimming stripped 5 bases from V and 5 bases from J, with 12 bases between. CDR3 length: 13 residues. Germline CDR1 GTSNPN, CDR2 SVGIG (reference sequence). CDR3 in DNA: TGTGCCTGGGAGCAGGGGCTGACCGGGGAGCTGTTTTTT. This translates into CAWEQGLTGELFF.

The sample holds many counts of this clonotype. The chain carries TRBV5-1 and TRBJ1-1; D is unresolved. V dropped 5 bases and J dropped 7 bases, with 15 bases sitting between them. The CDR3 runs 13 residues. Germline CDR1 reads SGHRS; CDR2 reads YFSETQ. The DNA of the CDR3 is TGCGCCAGCAGGGTGAGGGTCGGACTTGAAGCTTTCTTT. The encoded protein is CASRVRVGLEAFF. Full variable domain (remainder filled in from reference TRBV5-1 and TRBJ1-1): KAGVTQTPRYLIKTRGQQVTLSCSPISGHRSVSWYQQTPGQGLQFLFEYFSETQRNKGNFPGRFSGRQFSNSRSEMNVSTLELGDSALYLCASRVRVGLEAFFGQGTRLTVV.

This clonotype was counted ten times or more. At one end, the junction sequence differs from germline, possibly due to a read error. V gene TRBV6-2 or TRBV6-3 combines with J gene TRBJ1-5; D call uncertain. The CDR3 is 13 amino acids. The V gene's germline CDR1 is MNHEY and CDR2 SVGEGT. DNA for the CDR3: TGTGCCAGCAGCTACTTGAGATATCAGCCCCAGCATTTT. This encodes CASSYLRYQPQHF.

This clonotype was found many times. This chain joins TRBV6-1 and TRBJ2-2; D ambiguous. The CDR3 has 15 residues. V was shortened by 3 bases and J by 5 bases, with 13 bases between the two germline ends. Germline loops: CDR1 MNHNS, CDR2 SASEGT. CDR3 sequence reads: CASSDITGGTGELFF. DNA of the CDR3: TGTGCCAGCAGTGATATAACGGGTGGGACCGGGGAGCTGTTTTTT.

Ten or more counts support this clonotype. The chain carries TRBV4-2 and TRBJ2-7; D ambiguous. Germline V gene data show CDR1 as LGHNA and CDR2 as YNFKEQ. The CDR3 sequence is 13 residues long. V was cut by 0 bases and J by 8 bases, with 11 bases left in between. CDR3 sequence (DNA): TGTGCCAGCAGCCAAGAGGGCTCTATACAGCAGTACTTC. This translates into CASSQEGSIQQYF.

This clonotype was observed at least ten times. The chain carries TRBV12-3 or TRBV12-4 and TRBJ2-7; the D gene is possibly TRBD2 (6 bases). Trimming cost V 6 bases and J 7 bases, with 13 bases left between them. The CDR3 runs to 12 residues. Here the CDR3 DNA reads TGTGCCAGCAGGTGGCTCCGGGGGGAGCAGTACTTC. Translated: CASRWLRGEQYF.

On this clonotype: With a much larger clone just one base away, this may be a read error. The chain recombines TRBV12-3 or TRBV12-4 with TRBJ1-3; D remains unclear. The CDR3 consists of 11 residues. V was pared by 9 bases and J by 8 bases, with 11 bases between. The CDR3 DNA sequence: TGTGCCAGATTGTTCGGTGACACCATATATTTT. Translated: CARLFGDTIYF.

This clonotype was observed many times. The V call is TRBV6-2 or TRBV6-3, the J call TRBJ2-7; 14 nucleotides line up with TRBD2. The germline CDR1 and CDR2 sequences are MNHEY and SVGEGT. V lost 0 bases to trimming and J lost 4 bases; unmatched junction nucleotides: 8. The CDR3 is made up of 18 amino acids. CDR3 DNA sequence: TGTGCCAGCAGTTACTCGATGAAGGGACTAGCGGGGGTTTACGAGCAGTACTTC. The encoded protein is CASSYSMKGLAGVYEQYF.

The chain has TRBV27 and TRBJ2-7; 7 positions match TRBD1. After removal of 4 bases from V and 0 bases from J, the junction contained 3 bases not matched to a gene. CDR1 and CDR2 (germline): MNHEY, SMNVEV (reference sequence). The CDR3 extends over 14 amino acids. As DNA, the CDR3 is TGTGCCAGCAGTTATACAGGGGCCTCCTACGAGCAGTACTTC. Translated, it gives CASSYTGASYEQYF.

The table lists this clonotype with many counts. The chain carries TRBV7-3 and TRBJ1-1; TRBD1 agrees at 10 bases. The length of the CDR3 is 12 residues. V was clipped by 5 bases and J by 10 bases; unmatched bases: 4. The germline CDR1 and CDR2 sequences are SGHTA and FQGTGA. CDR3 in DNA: TGTGCCAGCAGCCTTGGACAGGGGGGAGCTTTCTTT. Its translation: CASSLGQGGAFF.

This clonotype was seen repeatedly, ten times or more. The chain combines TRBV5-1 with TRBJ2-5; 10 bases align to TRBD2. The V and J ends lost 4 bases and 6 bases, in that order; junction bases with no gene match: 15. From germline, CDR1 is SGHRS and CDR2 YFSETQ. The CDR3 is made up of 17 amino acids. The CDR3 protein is CASSPASSGGALKTQYF. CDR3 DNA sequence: TGCGCCAGCAGCCCTGCAAGCAGCGGGGGGGCCTTAAAGACCCAGTACTTC. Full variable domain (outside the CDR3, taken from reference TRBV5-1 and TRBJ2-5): KAGVTQTPRYLIKTRGQQVTLSCSPISGHRSVSWYQQTPGQGLQFLFEYFSETQRNKGNFPGRFSGRQFSNSRSEMNVSTLELGDSALYLCASSPASSGGALKTQYFGPGTRLLVL.

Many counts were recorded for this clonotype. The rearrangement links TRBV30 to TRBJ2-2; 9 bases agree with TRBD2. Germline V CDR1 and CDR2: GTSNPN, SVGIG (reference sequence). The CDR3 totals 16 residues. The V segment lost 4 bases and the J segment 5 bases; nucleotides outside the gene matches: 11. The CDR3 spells CAWTHGAGGYTGELFF. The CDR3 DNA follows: TGTGCCTGGACCCACGGGGCGGGAGGGTATACCGGGGAGCTGTTTTTT.

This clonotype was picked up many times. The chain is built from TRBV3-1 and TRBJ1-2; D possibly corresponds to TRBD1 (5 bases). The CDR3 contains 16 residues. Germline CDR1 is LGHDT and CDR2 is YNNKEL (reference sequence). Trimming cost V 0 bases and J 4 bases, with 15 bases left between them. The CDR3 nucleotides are TGTGCCAGCAGCCAAGAGGGCAGGGAAGTCCTCTATGGCTACACCTTC. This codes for CASSQEGREVLYGYTF.

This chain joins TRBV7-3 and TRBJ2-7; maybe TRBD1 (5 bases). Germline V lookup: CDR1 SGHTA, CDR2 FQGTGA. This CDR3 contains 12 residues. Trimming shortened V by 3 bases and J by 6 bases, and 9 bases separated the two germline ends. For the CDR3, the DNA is TGTGCCAGCAGCTTCCAGGGCCGCGAGCAGTACTTC. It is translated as CASSFQGREQYF.

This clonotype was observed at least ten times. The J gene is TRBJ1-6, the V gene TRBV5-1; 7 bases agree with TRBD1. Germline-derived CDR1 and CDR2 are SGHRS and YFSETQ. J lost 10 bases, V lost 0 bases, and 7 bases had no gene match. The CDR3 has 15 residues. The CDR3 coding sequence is TGCGCCAGCAGCTTGGGCCGACAGGGAGGGTCACCCCTCCACTTT. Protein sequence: CASSLGRQGGSPLHF.

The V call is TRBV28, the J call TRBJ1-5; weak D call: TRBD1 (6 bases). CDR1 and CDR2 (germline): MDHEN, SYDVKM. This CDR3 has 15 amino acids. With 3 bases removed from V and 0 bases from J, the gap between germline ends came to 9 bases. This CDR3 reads CASSFVGGSNQPQHF. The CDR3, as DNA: TGTGCCAGCAGTTTTGTAGGGGGTAGCAATCAGCCCCAGCATTTT.

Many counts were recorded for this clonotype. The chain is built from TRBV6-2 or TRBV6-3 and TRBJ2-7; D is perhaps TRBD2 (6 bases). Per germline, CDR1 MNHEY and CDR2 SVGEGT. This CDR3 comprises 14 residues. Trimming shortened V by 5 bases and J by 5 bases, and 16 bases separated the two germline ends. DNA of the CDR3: TGTGCCAGCAGTACCGGGGGAGCTGAGGACGAGCAGTACTTC. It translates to CASSTGGAEDEQYF.

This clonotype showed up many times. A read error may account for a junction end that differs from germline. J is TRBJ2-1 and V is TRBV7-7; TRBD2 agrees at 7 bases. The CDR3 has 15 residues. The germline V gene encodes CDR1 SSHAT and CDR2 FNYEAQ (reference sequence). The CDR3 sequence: CASSQTLADRNEQFF. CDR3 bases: TGTGCTAGCAGCCAGACCCTAGCGGATCGCAATGAGCAGTTCTTC. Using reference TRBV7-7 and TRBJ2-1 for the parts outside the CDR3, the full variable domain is GAGVSQSPRYKVTKRGQDVTLRCDPISSHATLYWYQQALGQGPEFLTYFNYEAQPDKSGLPSDRFSAERPEGSISTLTIQRTEQRDSAMYRCASSQTLADRNEQFFGPGTRLTVL.

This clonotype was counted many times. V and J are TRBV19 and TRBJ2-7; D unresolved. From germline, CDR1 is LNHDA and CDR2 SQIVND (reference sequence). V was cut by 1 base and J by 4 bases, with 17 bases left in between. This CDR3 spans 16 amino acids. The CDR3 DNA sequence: TGTGCCAGTAGTATAGCTGGCGCCGGCTTCCTTTACGAGCAGTACTTC. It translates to CASSIAGAGFLYEQYF.

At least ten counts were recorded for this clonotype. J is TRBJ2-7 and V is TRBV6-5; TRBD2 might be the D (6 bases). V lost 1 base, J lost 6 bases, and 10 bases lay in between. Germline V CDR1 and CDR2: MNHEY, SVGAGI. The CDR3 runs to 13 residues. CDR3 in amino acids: CASSYFGEAEQYF. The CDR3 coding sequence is TGTGCCAGCAGTTACTTCGGGGAGGCCGAGCAGTACTTC.

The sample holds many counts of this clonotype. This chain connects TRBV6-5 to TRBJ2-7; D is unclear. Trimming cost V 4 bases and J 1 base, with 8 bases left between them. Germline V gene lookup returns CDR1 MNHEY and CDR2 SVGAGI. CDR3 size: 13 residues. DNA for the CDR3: TGTGCCAGCAGTTTTATGGGTTCCTACGAGCAGTACTTC. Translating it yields CASSFMGSYEQYF.

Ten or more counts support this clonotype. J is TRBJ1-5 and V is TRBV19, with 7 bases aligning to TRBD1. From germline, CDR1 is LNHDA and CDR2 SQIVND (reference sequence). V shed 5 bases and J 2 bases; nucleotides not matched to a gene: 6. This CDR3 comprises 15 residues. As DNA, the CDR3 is TGTGCCAGTAGTGTCCAGGGGACAGGCAATCAGCCCCAGCATTTT. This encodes CASSVQGTGNQPQHF.

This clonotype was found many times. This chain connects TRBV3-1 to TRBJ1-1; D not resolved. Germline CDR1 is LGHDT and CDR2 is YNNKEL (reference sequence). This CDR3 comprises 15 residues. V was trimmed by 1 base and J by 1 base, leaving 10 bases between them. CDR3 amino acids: CASSQVGRWNTEAFF. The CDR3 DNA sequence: TGTGCCAGCAGCCAAGTGGGTCGCTGGAACACTGAAGCTTTCTTT.

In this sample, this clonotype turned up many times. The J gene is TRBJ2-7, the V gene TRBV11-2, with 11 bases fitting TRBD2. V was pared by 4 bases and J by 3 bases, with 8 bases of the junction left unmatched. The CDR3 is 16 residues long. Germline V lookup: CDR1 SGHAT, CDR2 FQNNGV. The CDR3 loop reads CASSYQLTSGGYEQYF. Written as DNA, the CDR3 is TGTGCCAGCAGCTACCAGCTCACTAGCGGGGGCTACGAGCAGTACTTC.

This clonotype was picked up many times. CDR3 residues: CASSPDGNTEAFF. CDR3 nucleotide sequence: TGTGCCAGCAGCCCCGACGGGAACACTGAAGCTTTCTTT. The gene calls are TRBV7-3 and TRBJ1-1; D not resolved. Trimming took 5 bases from V and 1 from J, leaving 8 bases between them. CDR1 is SGHTA, CDR2 FQGTGA, per germline. CDR3 length: 13 residues. The full variable domain, its missing parts supplied by reference TRBV7-3 and TRBJ1-1, is GAGVSQTPSNKVTEKGKYVELRCDPISGHTALYWYRQSLGQGPEFLIYFQGTGAADDSGLPNDRFFAVRPEGSVSTLKIQRTERGDSAVYLCASSPDGNTEAFFGQGTRLTVV.

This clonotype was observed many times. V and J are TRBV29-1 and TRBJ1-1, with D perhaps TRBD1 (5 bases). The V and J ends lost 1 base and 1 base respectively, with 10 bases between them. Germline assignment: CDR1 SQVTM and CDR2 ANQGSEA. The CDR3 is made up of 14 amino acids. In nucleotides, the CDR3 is TGCAGCGTTGAAGCGAGGGACGGGAACACTGAAGCTTTCTTT. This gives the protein CSVEARDGNTEAFF.

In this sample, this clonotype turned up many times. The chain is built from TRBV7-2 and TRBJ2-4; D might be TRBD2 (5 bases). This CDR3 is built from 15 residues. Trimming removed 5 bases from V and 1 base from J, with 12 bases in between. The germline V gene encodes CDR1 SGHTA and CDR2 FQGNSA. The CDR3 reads CASSPQASAKNIQYF. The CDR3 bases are TGTGCCAGCAGCCCCCAGGCTAGCGCCAAAAACATTCAGTACTTC.

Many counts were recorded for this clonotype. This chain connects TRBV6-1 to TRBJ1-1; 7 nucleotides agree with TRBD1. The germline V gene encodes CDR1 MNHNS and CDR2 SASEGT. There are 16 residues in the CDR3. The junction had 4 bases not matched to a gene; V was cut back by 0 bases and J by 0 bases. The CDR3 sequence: CASSEAGTVMNTEAFF. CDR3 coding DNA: TGTGCCAGCAGTGAAGCGGGGACAGTGATGAACACTGAAGCTTTCTTT.

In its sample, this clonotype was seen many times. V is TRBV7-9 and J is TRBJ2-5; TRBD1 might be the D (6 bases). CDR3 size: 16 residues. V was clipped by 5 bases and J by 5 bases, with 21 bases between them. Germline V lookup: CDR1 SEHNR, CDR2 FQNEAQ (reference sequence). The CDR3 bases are TGTGCCAGCAGCCCAAGGGACACCCCGATTCGGGAGACCCAGTACTTC. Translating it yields CASSPRDTPIRETQYF.

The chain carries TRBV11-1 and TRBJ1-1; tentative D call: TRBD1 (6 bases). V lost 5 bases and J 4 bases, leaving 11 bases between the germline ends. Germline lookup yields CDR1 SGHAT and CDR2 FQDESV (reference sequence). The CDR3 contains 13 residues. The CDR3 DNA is TGTGCCAGCAGCCCGGACAGCGGCACTGAAGCTTTCTTT. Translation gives CASSPDSGTEAFF.

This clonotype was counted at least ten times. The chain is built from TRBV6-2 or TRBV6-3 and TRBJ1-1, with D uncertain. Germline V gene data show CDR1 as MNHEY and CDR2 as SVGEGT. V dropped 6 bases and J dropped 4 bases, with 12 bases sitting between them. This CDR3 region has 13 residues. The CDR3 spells CASSRTLVTEAFF. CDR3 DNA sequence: TGTGCCAGCAGCCGGACCTTGGTCACTGAAGCTTTCTTT.